A selection of T cell receptor beta chains follows, all from one sample in a study of blood T cell repertoires in COVID-19. The protocol was immunoSEQ multiplex PCR, while the TCRdb copy is restricted to in-frame clones and leaves out a portion. The sample carries 260,000 or so clones, 84% recorded once. The sample comprised peripheral blood. All receptors come from a human donor in a cohort sampled during active COVID-19. CDR3s include the opening cysteine and the closing phenylalanine or tryptophan. The order of the fields is V gene, D gene, J gene, clone size, CDR3 DNA, CDR3 protein. D genes are given only for firm matches. Not every row has a clone size; where given, it reads once, few, many or a size class.

>TRBV4-2|TRBD2|TRBJ2-5|once
TGTGCCAGCAGCCAAGAGGGTGCGGGGATAGCGGGGTTTCAAGAGACCCAGTACTTC
CASSQEGAGIAGFQETQYF
>TRBV7-3|TRBD2|TRBJ2-5|-
TGTGCCAGCAGCCCCAGCGGGAGTGAAGAGACCCAGTACTTC
CASSPSGSEETQYF
>TRBV4-1|TRBD2|TRBJ2-7|few
TGCGCCAGCAGCCAAGTAGCGGGAGGTTGGGAGCAGTACTTC
CASSQVAGGWEQYF
>TRBV12-3/TRBV12-4|-|TRBJ2-3|few
TGTGCCAGCAGTGTCCGGGGATATACGCAGTATTTT
CASSVRGYTQYF
>TRBV7-2|-|TRBJ1-3|-
TGTGCCAGCAGCCGGGGGGCGGCAGGGCCCTCTGGAAACACCATATATTTT
CASSRGAAGPSGNTIYF
>TRBV6-5|TRBD1|TRBJ2-7|few
TGTGCCAGCACCAGGACAGGGTTCGAGCAGTACTTC
CASTRTGFEQYF
>TRBV5-1|-|TRBJ1-1|-
TGCGCCAGCAGCCCCGCGGGGGGGCTCAACACTGAAGCTTTCTTT
CASSPAGGLNTEAFF
>TRBV3-1/TRBV3-2|-|TRBJ2-3|-
TGTGCCAGCAGCCAAGGGATGCGGAGCACAGATACGCAGTATTTT
CASSQGMRSTDTQYF
>TRBV14|-|TRBJ1-3|once
TGTGCCAGCAGCCAAGGAAGTCGCGGGATGGGGAACACCATATATTTT
CASSQGSRGMGNTIYF
>TRBV3-1/TRBV3-2|TRBD1|TRBJ2-3|-
TGTGCCAGCAGCCAGGGACAGGTCACAGATACGCAGTATTTT
CASSQGQVTDTQYF
>TRBV12-5|-|TRBJ1-2|once
TGTGCTAGTGGTTTGGGAACAGGGAACTATGGCTACACCTTC
CASGLGTGNYGYTF
>TRBV7-9|TRBD1|TRBJ1-2|-
TGTGCCAGCAGCAGCCCCGGGACAGGGTCGAGTGGCTACACCTTC
CASSSPGTGSSGYTF
>TRBV27|TRBD1|TRBJ2-7|once
TGTGCCAGCAGTAGAACCGGGACAGACCCCTACGAGCAGTACTTC
CASSRTGTDPYEQYF
>TRBV4-2|TRBD2|TRBJ2-5|-
TGTGCCAGCAGCCAAGGGTCTAGCGGGGGGCTGTACCAAGAGACCCAGTACTTC
CASSQGSSGGLYQETQYF
>TRBV29-1|-|TRBJ2-7|-
TGCAGCGTTATGTCTCGGGGATTGGGGTCCTACGAGCAGTACTTC
CSVMSRGLGSYEQYF
>TRBV6-1|TRBD2|TRBJ2-3|-
TGTGCCAGCAGTGACGGGACTAGCGGAATCACAGATACGCAGTATTTT
CASSDGTSGITDTQYF
>TRBV5-1|-|TRBJ1-6|-
TGCGCCAGCAGCGAACTATCCCATATAGATTCACCCCTCCACTTT
CASSELSHIDSPLHF
>TRBV10-2|-|TRBJ2-5|-
TGCGCCAGCAGGGGAGGTAAAGTGGAGACCCAGTACTTC
CASRGGKVETQYF
>TRBV5-1|TRBD1|TRBJ1-1|-
TGCGCCAGCAGCTTGGGGGACAGACCTTACACTGAAGCTTTCTTT
CASSLGDRPYTEAFF
>TRBV5-1|TRBD1|TRBJ1-2|-
TGCGCCAGCAGCTTGGGACAGGGATCCTATGGCTACACCTTC
CASSLGQGSYGYTF
>TRBV3-1/TRBV3-2|TRBD2|TRBJ2-3|few
TGTGCCAGCAGCCAAGCCCGGGGGGCAGATACGCAGTATTTT
CASSQARGADTQYF
>TRBV28|-|TRBJ2-7|-
TGTGCCAGCAGCCTTGGGGGGATCATCTACGAGCAGTACTTC
CASSLGGIIYEQYF
>TRBV18|-|TRBJ2-7|-
TGTGCCAGCTCCCAACAGGGCTTCGAGCAGTACTTC
CASSQQGFEQYF
>TRBV12-3/TRBV12-4|TRBD1|TRBJ1-2|-
TGTGCCAGCAGGGGACAGGGTGGCGGCTACACCTTC
CASRGQGGGYTF
>TRBV7-3|TRBD1|TRBJ2-1|-
TGTGCCAGCAGCTTAACCACGGACAGGGGGCCGAATGAGCAGTTCTTC
CASSLTTDRGPNEQFF
>TRBV6-5|TRBD1|TRBJ1-5|-
TGTGCCAGCAGCAGGGACAGGATTAGCAATCAGCCCCAGCATTTT
CASSRDRISNQPQHF
>TRBV5-1|-|TRBJ1-1|-
TGCGCCAGCAGCTTGGCCGGGGGAGGTAGCACTGAAGCTTTCTTT
CASSLAGGGSTEAFF
>TRBV3-1/TRBV3-2|TRBD1|TRBJ2-3|-
TGTGCCAGCAGCCAACCTGGGACAGGGGGAGTTCCGCAGTATTTT
CASSQPGTGGVPQYF
>TRBV27|TRBD1|TRBJ1-4|-
TGTGCCAGCAGGCGACAGGGGGCTACAACTAATGAAAAACTGTTTTTT
CASRRQGATTNEKLFF
>TRBV11-2|-|TRBJ2-6|-
TGTGCCAGCGGGGCATCGGCCGGGGCCAACGTCCTGACTTTC
CASGASAGANVLTF
>TRBV5-1|-|TRBJ1-3|-
TGCGCCAGCAGCTTGGGTAGCTCTGGAAACACCATATATTTT
CASSLGSSGNTIYF
>TRBV4-1|-|TRBJ1-5|-
TGCGCCAGCAGCCAAGATCGACAGTTCAATCAGCCCCAGCATTTT
CASSQDRQFNQPQHF
>TRBV14|TRBD2|TRBJ2-1|-
TGTGCCAGCAGCCGATATAGCGGGAGGCTTGGCAATGAGCAGTTCTTC
CASSRYSGRLGNEQFF
>TRBV10-3|TRBD1|TRBJ2-7|-
TGTGCCATCAGGCCGGGACAGGGGTCCTACGAGCAGTACTTC
CAIRPGQGSYEQYF
>TRBV10-3|-|TRBJ2-3|-
TGTGCCATCAGTGAGAGGACAGCAACAGATACGCAGTATTTT
CAISERTATDTQYF
>TRBV4-3|-|TRBJ2-7|-
TGCGCCAGCAGCCGAGGGTTTGTGAGGGCCTACGAGCAGTACTTC
CASSRGFVRAYEQYF
>TRBV28|TRBD1|TRBJ2-7|-
TGTGCCAGTTTTAACAGGGGGCGCCCCTACGAGCAGTACTTC
CASFNRGRPYEQYF
>TRBV5-1|TRBD1|TRBJ2-7|-
TGCGCCAGCAGCCGTTCGGGACAGGGACACGAGCAGTACTTC
CASSRSGQGHEQYF
>TRBV6-5|TRBD1|TRBJ1-2|many
TGTGCCAGCAGGGGACAGGGGGCTGGGAACTATGGCTACACCTTC
CASRGQGAGNYGYTF
>TRBV7-8|-|TRBJ2-1|-
TGTGCCAGCAGCTTAGCCCCGAGGAGCGGGACAACCTACAATGAGCAGTTCTTC
CASSLAPRSGTTYNEQFF
>TRBV15|TRBD1|TRBJ2-7|-
TGTGCCACCAGCGGCGCTTCCGGGACAGGGGTGAGTGAGCAGTACTTC
CATSGASGTGVSEQYF
>TRBV2|-|TRBJ2-7|few
TGTGCCAGCAGTGGGACAGCGGCCGACGAGCAGTACTTC
CASSGTAADEQYF
>TRBV19|-|TRBJ2-2|-
TGTGCCAGTAGTATCGGGACGAACACCGGGGAGCTGTTTTTT
CASSIGTNTGELFF
>TRBV7-2|TRBD1|TRBJ1-2|-
TGTGCCAGCAGCAAGGACAGGGTCTATGGCTACACCTTC
CASSKDRVYGYTF
>TRBV3-1/TRBV3-2|-|TRBJ2-7|-
TGTGCCAGCAGCCACTACCGGGACTGGGCTCCCTACGAGCAGTACTTC
CASSHYRDWAPYEQYF
>TRBV5-5|-|TRBJ1-1|-
TGTGCCAGCAGCCTCTTTCTCGGGGGTTGGACTGAAGCTTTCTTT
CASSLFLGGWTEAFF
>TRBV5-4|TRBD2|TRBJ2-7|-
TGTGCCAGCAGCCCCAACCTTGGGACTAGCGCACTCTACGAGCAGTACTTC
CASSPNLGTSALYEQYF
>TRBV15|TRBD1|TRBJ1-5|few
TGTGCCACAGGACCGGGGACAGGGCGAGGCAATCAGCCCCAGCATTTT
CATGPGTGRGNQPQHF
>TRBV5-1|TRBD1|TRBJ1-2|-
TGCGCCAGCAGCTTGGCCGGTACGGTCAGGGGGAATGGCTACACCTTC
CASSLAGTVRGNGYTF